The 2 T cell receptor beta chains below were found in one sample sequenced in a study of blood T cells in healthy people across ages. Together with a sample-barcoded 5' primer, a J-beta primer mix was included in a second PCR lasting about 7 to 12 cycles. TCRdb fed the 5' RACE reads into MiXCR, producing one record per CDR3 protein. The table has about 690,000 distinct CDR3 sequences, 40% to 45% seen once. The sequencing input was blood. These receptor sequences come from an elderly man in good health.

The chain carries TRBV27 and TRBJ2-4; 9 positions agree with TRBD1. Germline V lookup: CDR1 MNHEY, CDR2 SMNVEV (reference sequence). The CDR3 sequence is 16 residues long. J gave up 1 base and V 4 bases, and 5 bases lay outside the gene matches. DNA of the CDR3: TGTGCCAGCAGTTCCCGACAGGGGGGGGCCAAAAACATTCAGTACTTC. This sequence encodes CASSSRQGGAKNIQYF.

This chain uses TRBV7-3 with TRBJ2-5; D gene unclear. Germline V gives CDR1 SGHTA, CDR2 FQGTGA. Deletions cut 0 bases from V and 9 bases from J, with 11 bases between. The CDR3 contains 13 residues. The CDR3 DNA reads as TGTGCCAGCAGCTTAACGGCCGCGTCCCCCCAGTACTTC. It yields the protein CASSLTAASPQYF.